The entry below gives a single T cell receptor beta chain sequence along with its context. The record originates from a study of blood T cell repertoires in COVID-19. About the study: The analysed material was cDNA or gDNA that came from T cells, B-cell-depleted T cells, or PBMCs.

The method was immunoSEQ multiplex PCR; TCRdb's version includes in-frame clones alone and lacks a portion of them. The sample carries about 240,000 clones, roughly 85% recorded once. During active infection, Seattle patients enrolled and were then monitored through disease. This sequence originates from a man in his fifties with COVID-19, enrolled during active disease. Input material: peripheral blood.

In DNA, the CDR3 is TGTGCCAGCAGCTTAGGAGGGAACGCTGGAAACACCATATATTTT. Residues: CASSLGGNAGNTIYF. This chain uses TRBV11-2 with TRBJ1-3; D ambiguous. V lost 1 base and J lost 2, with 9 bases in between. In germline, CDR1 is SGHAT, CDR2 FQNNGV. CDR3 length equals 15 residues.